One and the same sample provided the 30 T cell receptor beta chains below, sequenced in a study of B cell selection in AIRE deficiency. This table comes from immunoSEQ multiplex PCR, and its TCRdb copy is limited to in-frame clones, with some not included. The sample holds roughly 23,000 clones, 95% to 98% seen once. Conventional CD4 T cells were sorted as CD4+CD127+ cells. Source material: conventional CD4+ T cells sorted from PBMCs. The receptors originated from a human donor with AIRE deficiency.

The J gene is TRBJ2-5, the V gene TRBV5-4; 8 bases match TRBD2. Trimming cost V 2 bases and J 0 bases; bases outside gene matches: 3. Germline V lookup: CDR1 SGHNT, CDR2 YYREEE (reference sequence). This CDR3 is built from 15 residues. Here the CDR3 reads CASSFRGGNQETQYF. The CDR3 coding sequence is TGTGCCAGCAGCTTCCGCGGGGGGAACCAAGAGACCCAGTACTTC.

This clone was observed once. V gene TRBV30 combines with J gene TRBJ1-2; D is unresolved. Between the trimmed V and J ends, which lost 0 bases and 7 bases, there was a span of 6 bases. The length of the CDR3 is 11 residues. The germline V gene has CDR1 GTSNPN and CDR2 SVGIG (reference sequence). CDR3 in amino acids: CAWSVGSGYTF. The CDR3 DNA sequence: TGTGCCTGGAGTGTAGGGAGTGGCTACACCTTC.

The genes are TRBV27 and TRBJ2-7; the match to TRBD2 covers 11 bases. Trimming took 2 bases from V and 1 from J; bases not matched to a gene: 1. The CDR3 has 15 residues. Germline V gene lookup returns CDR1 MNHEY and CDR2 SMNVEV (reference sequence). The CDR3 sequence is CASSLGTSGSYEQYF. The CDR3 DNA is TGTGCCAGCAGTTTAGGGACTAGCGGTTCCTACGAGCAGTACTTC.

The DNA for the CDR3 is TGTGCCAGCTCCCAGGGACTAGCCATTTCTGGTGAGCAGTACTTC. It is translated as CASSQGLAISGEQYF. The J gene is TRBJ2-7, the V gene TRBV18, with 9 bases matching TRBD2. This CDR3 region has 15 residues. The germline V gene has CDR1 KGHSH and CDR2 LQKENI. J was trimmed by 7 bases and V by 6 bases; bases with no gene match: 13. Full variable domain (remainder filled in from reference TRBV18 and TRBJ2-7): NAGVMQNPRHLVRRRGQEARLRCSPMKGHSHVYWYRQLPEEGLKFMVYLQKENIIDESGMPKERFSAEFPKEGPSILRIQQVVRGDSAAYFCASSQGLAISGEQYFGPGTRLTVT.

This chain connects TRBV5-6 to TRBJ2-5; TRBD1 agrees at 7 bases. CDR1 and CDR2 (germline): SGHDT, YYEEEE. V shed 4 bases, J shed 2 bases, and the junction held 5 bases outside the gene matches. The CDR3 spans 14 residues. The CDR3 loop is CASSLGQDQETQYF. The CDR3 region has the DNA TGTGCCAGCAGCCTAGGACAGGATCAAGAGACCCAGTACTTC.

The chain uses TRBV7-3 and TRBJ1-1; weak D call: TRBD1 (5 bases). This CDR3 has 13 residues. The V end was cut by 5 bases, the J end by 1 base, with 8 bases between. CDR1 SGHTA and CDR2 FQGTGA come from the germline V gene. This chain's CDR3 is CASSLDRNTEAFF. The CDR3 DNA reads TGTGCCAGCAGCCTTGACAGGAACACTGAAGCTTTCTTT. Looking up the rest from reference TRBV7-3 and TRBJ1-1 gives the full variable domain: GAGVSQTPSNKVTEKGKYVELRCDPISGHTALYWYRQSLGQGPEFLIYFQGTGAADDSGLPNDRFFAVRPEGSVSTLKIQRTERGDSAVYLCASSLDRNTEAFFGQGTRLTVV.

The gene calls are TRBV5-8 and TRBJ1-1; D uncertain. The V gene lost 0 bases and the J gene lost 8 bases, with 11 bases spanning the gap. Germline CDR1 SGHTS, CDR2 YDEGEE. The CDR3 consists of 13 residues. This CDR3 reads CASSLVGPREAFF. DNA for the CDR3: TGTGCCAGCAGCTTGGTAGGCCCGAGGGAAGCTTTCTTT.

The V gene is TRBV27, the J gene TRBJ1-4, with D unclear. The CDR3 is 15 residues long. Germline V CDR1 and CDR2: MNHEY, SMNVEV (reference sequence). V lost 6 bases to trimming and J lost 1 base, with 12 bases between them. The CDR3 reads CASSSQPLTNEKLFF. The CDR3 DNA sequence: TGTGCCAGCAGCTCACAGCCCTTAACTAATGAAAAACTGTTTTTT.

This chain uses TRBV18 with TRBJ1-1; D gene unclear. The germline V and J ends were trimmed by 1 base and 5 bases, with 8 bases remaining between them. The V gene's germline CDR1 is KGHSH and CDR2 LQKENI. This CDR3 has 13 amino acids. In DNA form, the CDR3 reads TGTGCCAGCTCACCACGGAGGGCGACTGAAGCTTTCTTT. Translation: CASSPRRATEAFF.

V usage is TRBV5-6 and J usage is TRBJ2-2, with D possibly called TRBD1 or TRBD2 (5 bases each). Trimming removed 4 bases at V and 0 bases at J, with 10 bases between. Germline CDR1 SGHDT, CDR2 YYEEEE. The CDR3 loop spans 15 amino acids. The CDR3 DNA sequence: TGTGCCAGCAGCACGGGACGGCCGAACACCGGGGAGCTGTTTTTT. Its protein product is CASSTGRPNTGELFF.

The chain carries TRBV7-2 and TRBJ2-1, with TRBD2 matching over 7 bases. The V gene's germline CDR1 is SGHTA and CDR2 FQGNSA. The V segment lost 5 bases and the J segment 12 bases; nucleotides outside the gene matches: 10. The CDR3 runs to 13 residues. CDR3 nucleotides: TGTGCCAGCAGCGCAGGGAGGGCCTTAGGGCAGTTCTTC. It specifies CASSAGRALGQFF.

CDR3 sequence reads: CASSLGDRLNEKLFF. In nucleotides, the CDR3 is TGTGCCAGCAGCTTAGGGGACAGGCTTAATGAAAAACTGTTTTTT. The rearrangement uses TRBV7-9 and TRBJ1-4, with 8 bases that match TRBD1. This CDR3 has 15 amino acids. Germline V gene lookup returns CDR1 SEHNR and CDR2 FQNEAQ (reference sequence). J was trimmed by 4 bases and V by 1 base; bases with no gene match: 2.

V gene TRBV7-2 combines with J gene TRBJ2-5; no reliable D call. Trimming pared 3 bases from V and 1 base from J, leaving 9 bases between. There are 14 residues in the CDR3. CDR1 is SGHTA, CDR2 FQGNSA, per germline. CDR3 amino acids: CASSFLGLQETQYF. In DNA form, the CDR3 reads TGTGCCAGCAGCTTCTTAGGCCTCCAAGAGACCCAGTACTTC.

The chain recombines TRBV7-3 with TRBJ2-6; TRBD1 matches at 8 bases. Per germline, CDR1 SGHTA and CDR2 FQGTGA. V trimming: 5 bases; J trimming: 0 bases; junction bases outside the gene matches: 12. The CDR3 is made up of 19 amino acids. The CDR3 is CASSPELGQAGSGANVLTF. Written as DNA, the CDR3 is TGTGCCAGCAGCCCCGAGTTGGGACAGGCCGGCTCTGGGGCCAACGTCCTGACTTTC.

J is TRBJ2-3 and V is TRBV4-3, with 9 bases aligning to TRBD2. Germline trimming cut 0 bases from V and 6 bases from J; bases unmatched to any gene: 7. From germline, CDR1 is LGHNA and CDR2 YSLEER. CDR3 length equals 16 residues. The CDR3 DNA reads as TGCGCCAGCAGCCAAGAAGGGGCGGGAGGGCTGGATACGCAGTATTTT. Residues: CASSQEGAGGLDTQYF.

The chain links TRBV28 to TRBJ1-4; no firm D call. Germline V gene lookup returns CDR1 MDHEN and CDR2 SYDVKM. CDR3 length: 14 residues. V was shortened by 7 bases and J by 6 bases, with 15 bases between the two germline ends. The CDR3 loop is CASTDLPRDEKLFF. The CDR3 nucleotides read TGTGCCAGCACCGACCTACCTCGCGATGAAAAACTGTTTTTT.

The chain has TRBV28 and TRBJ2-7, with 9 bases identical to TRBD1. The trim removed 3 bases at V and 5 bases at J, leaving 8 bases unmatched. The CDR3 contains 15 residues. Germline V gene sequence: CDR1 MDHEN, CDR2 SYDVKM. The CDR3 DNA is TGTGCCAGCAGTTTGGGACAGGGATTTCCGGACGAGCAGTACTTC. Translating it yields CASSLGQGFPDEQYF.

The CDR3 DNA sequence: TGTGCCAGCAGTTCTCGACAGGGCTATGGCTACACCTTC. Translating it yields CASSSRQGYGYTF. The chain carries TRBV27 and TRBJ1-2; 7 nucleotides agree with TRBD1. Germline CDR1 is MNHEY and CDR2 is SMNVEV (reference sequence). V was pared by 4 bases and J by 4 bases, with 3 bases of the junction left unmatched. This CDR3 is built from 13 residues.

This clone was seen once. The CDR3 region is CASSLTGDQPQHF. DNA for the CDR3: TGTGCCAGCAGCTTGACAGGGGATCAGCCCCAGCATTTT. V gene TRBV5-6 combines with J gene TRBJ1-5, with 7 bases identical to TRBD1. The V and J ends lost 1 base and 5 bases, in that order; junction bases with no gene match: 0. Germline CDR1 SGHDT, CDR2 YYEEEE. The CDR3 consists of 13 residues.

V usage is TRBV27 and J usage is TRBJ2-5; TRBD2 matches at 14 bases. V lost 5 bases to trimming and J lost 5 bases; unmatched junction nucleotides: 7. This CDR3 contains 16 residues. Per germline, CDR1 MNHEY and CDR2 SMNVEV (reference sequence). The CDR3 here is CASSPGLAGVVETQYF. The CDR3 DNA follows: TGTGCCAGCAGTCCGGGACTAGCGGGAGTTGTGGAGACCCAGTACTTC.

The genes are TRBV4-3 and TRBJ1-2; D is undetermined. Germline V gives CDR1 LGHNA, CDR2 YSLEER. V was cut by 0 bases and J by 6 bases, with 5 bases left in between. The CDR3 runs 12 residues. The CDR3 is CASSQEPDGYTF. CDR3 nucleotides: TGCGCCAGCAGCCAAGAGCCTGATGGCTACACCTTC.

V usage is TRBV6-6 and J usage is TRBJ2-7; D gene ambiguous. The CDR3 spans 15 residues. CDR1 and CDR2 (germline): MNHNY, SVGAGI (reference sequence). The ends were cut back, 2 bases at V and 0 bases at J, with 11 bases in the middle. The chain's CDR3 is CASSYHGRTSYEQYF. CDR3 in DNA: TGTGCCAGCAGTTACCATGGACGGACCTCCTACGAGCAGTACTTC.

On this clone: Other DNA sequences in this sample translate to the same CDR3. The chain employs TRBV11-2 and TRBJ2-7; 13 bases match TRBD2. Germline V gene data show CDR1 as SGHAT and CDR2 as FQNNGV. The CDR3 covers 18 residues. J gave up 6 bases and V 2 bases, and 13 bases lay outside the gene matches. In DNA form, the CDR3 reads TGTGCCAGCAGCTTACTTTTCACTAGCGGGAGGGCGGGTGGCGAGCAGTACTTC. It codes for CASSLLFTSGRAGGEQYF.

The chain couples TRBV4-3 to TRBJ2-1, with a tentative D call TRBD1 (6 bases). Germline assignment: CDR1 LGHNA and CDR2 YSLEER. V was cut by 0 bases and J by 7 bases, with 16 bases left in between. The CDR3 consists of 16 residues. In DNA, the CDR3 is TGCGCCAGCAGCCAAGAAACCTCGAAAGGGGGAAATGAGCAGTTCTTC. Protein sequence: CASSQETSKGGNEQFF.

This chain links TRBV4-2 with TRBJ1-4; no reliable D call. Per the germline V gene, CDR1 is LGHNA and CDR2 is YNFKEQ. This CDR3 region has 14 residues. V gave up 4 bases and J gave up 5 bases, with 11 bases separating them. The CDR3 reads CASSLEGGNEKLFF. CDR3 coding DNA: TGTGCCAGCAGCCTAGAGGGAGGAAATGAAAAACTGTTTTTT.

The chain uses TRBV11-2 and TRBJ2-2, with D perhaps matching TRBD2 (7 bases). The germline gives CDR1 SGHAT, CDR2 FQNNGV. The V end was cut by 3 bases, the J end by 3 bases, with 23 bases between. CDR3 size: 19 residues. The CDR3 region has the DNA TGTGCCAGCAGCTTGAACTTTCACGGGGGGCGCAGGGACACCGGGGAGCTGTTTTTT. It specifies CASSLNFHGGRRDTGELFF.

This clone was recorded once. This chain links TRBV18 with TRBJ1-2, with a possible D match to TRBD1 (5 bases). Per germline, CDR1 KGHSH and CDR2 LQKENI. CDR3 length: 14 residues. Trimming stripped 2 bases from V and 5 bases from J, with 12 bases between. The CDR3 DNA sequence: TGTGCCAGCTCACCAGAGGACGGGGGGTATGGCTACACCTTC. Its translation is CASSPEDGGYGYTF.

The rearrangement joins TRBV7-2 to TRBJ2-3, with D tentatively TRBD1 (6 bases). Trimming stripped 5 bases from V and 0 bases from J, with 24 bases between. This CDR3 has 19 amino acids. Germline assignment: CDR1 SGHTA and CDR2 FQGNSA. The DNA for the CDR3 is TGTGCCAGCAGCCCTCGAACCTACAGGACAGATCAAAGCACAGATACGCAGTATTTT. This codes for CASSPRTYRTDQSTDTQYF.

This clone was picked up one time. For the CDR3, the DNA is TGTGCCAGCAGCTTGGGACAGTTGAACACTGAAGCTTTCTTT. Its protein is CASSLGQLNTEAFF. The chain combines TRBV7-9 with TRBJ1-1, with 7 bases lining up with TRBD1. Per germline, CDR1 SEHNR and CDR2 FQNEAQ (reference sequence). CDR3 length: 14 residues. The V and J ends lost 3 bases and 0 bases, in that order; junction bases with no gene match: 1.

This clone was seen once. The rearrangement uses TRBV27 and TRBJ2-7; D remains ambiguous. Trimming removed 0 bases from V and 5 bases from J, with 11 bases in between. Germline assignment: CDR1 MNHEY and CDR2 SMNVEV (reference sequence). The CDR3 is made up of 14 amino acids. The CDR3 DNA is TGTGCCAGCAGTTTATCGTTCACGGCAAACGAGCAGTACTTC. It specifies CASSLSFTANEQYF.